The rows below give T cell receptor beta chains drawn from one sample of a study of early T cells in non-severe SARS-CoV-2 infection. From the 5' RACE reads, TCRdb called clonotypes with MiXCR, one entry per CDR3 protein. The sample contains 27,000 or so distinct CDR3 sequences, roughly 6.6% of which appear only once. The sample was whole blood. The receptor set was obtained from an adult who was a healthcare worker with PCR-confirmed SARS-CoV-2 infection or an uninfected control (not recorded which). The CDR3 runs from the conserved cysteine through the conserved F or W. The order of the fields is clone size, CDR3 length, J gene, D gene, V gene, CDR3 DNA, CDR3 protein. The D gene is left open where the match is weak. Clone size is stated in some rows and not others, as once, few, many or a class when expanded.

>NA|14|TRBJ2-7|NA|TRBV19
TGTGCCAGTAGTTCAAGACAGGACGCCTACGAGCAGTACTTC
CASSSRQDAYEQYF
>NA|15|TRBJ2-7|NA|TRBV6-1
TGTGCCAGCAGTAAGCCGAGGGTAGCGGTTTACGAGCAGTACTTC
CASSKPRVAVYEQYF
>NA|17|TRBJ2-5|TRBD2|TRBV7-9
TGTGCCAGCAGCTCCGACCCGGGACTAGCGGGGAGAGAGACCCAGTACTTC
CASSSDPGLAGRETQYF
>many|15|TRBJ1-1|NA|TRBV13
TGTGCCAGCAGCCCGCGGATAGGCCTGAACACTGAAGCTTTCTTT
CASSPRIGLNTEAFF
>many|13|TRBJ1-1|TRBD1|TRBV27
TGTGCCAGCAGTTTAGGGACAGCCACTGAAGCTTTCTTT
CASSLGTATEAFF
>many|14|TRBJ2-2|NA|TRBV12-3/TRBV12-4
TGTGCCAGCAGGGCAGGGGCGAACACCGGGGAGCTGTTTTTT
CASRAGANTGELFF
>many|16|TRBJ1-2|NA|TRBV12-2
NA
CASRLAVGGGNYGYTF
>few|12|TRBJ2-7|NA|TRBV6-1
TGTGCCAGCAGTGAAGCCCACTACGAGCAGTACTTC
CASSEAHYEQYF
>many|12|TRBJ2-4|TRBD1|TRBV20-1
TGCAGTGCCTCCGGGACAGAAAACATTCAGTACTTC
CSASGTENIQYF
>NA|15|TRBJ1-4|NA|TRBV11-3
TGTGCCAGCAGCCCCGGCCGCGCAACTAATGAAAAACTGTTTTTT
CASSPGRATNEKLFF
>many|13|TRBJ1-1|NA|TRBV5-1
TGCGCCAGCAGCACACAACCTTCGACTGAAGCTTTCTTT
CASSTQPSTEAFF
>many|19|TRBJ2-7|TRBD2|TRBV19
TGTGCCAGTAGTATCCGCCCCGGGACTAGCGGGAGGGGGCCCTACGAGCAGTACTTC
CASSIRPGTSGRGPYEQYF
>many|13|TRBJ2-5|NA|TRBV7-9
TGTGCCACCGGACCCGGCAGCCAAGAGACCCAGTACTTC
CATGPGSQETQYF
>many|14|TRBJ2-5|TRBD1|TRBV18
TGTGCCAGCTCAGCGGACAGGGGGCAAGAGACCCAGTACTTC
CASSADRGQETQYF
>NA|15|TRBJ2-1|TRBD2|TRBV5-1
TGCGCCAGCAGCCAGACTAGCGGGAGACCCAATGAGCAGTTCTTC
CASSQTSGRPNEQFF
>many|13|TRBJ1-4|NA|TRBV10-3
TGTGCCATCAGAGGACAGCCTAATGAAAAACTGTTTTTT
CAIRGQPNEKLFF
>many|15|TRBJ2-1|TRBD1|TRBV7-9
TGTGCCAGCAGCGTCGGACAGGGGCCGTGGAATGAGCAGTTCTTC
CASSVGQGPWNEQFF
>many|12|TRBJ2-1|NA|TRBV30
TGTGCCTGGAGTGGGAGCGCGGCTGAGCAGTTCTTC
CAWSGSAAEQFF
>few|17|TRBJ1-4|NA|TRBV21-1
TGTGCCAGCAGCTCGCGGTGGGCGGCAGGAAGGAATGAAAAACTGTTTTTT
CASSSRWAAGRNEKLFF
>few|16|TRBJ2-6|NA|TRBV6-1
TGTGCCAGCAGTGAAATCTTTAGCTCTGGGGCCAACGTCCTGACTTTC
CASSEIFSSGANVLTF
>NA|15|TRBJ1-2|NA|TRBV4-1
TGCGCCAGCAGCCAAGATCAAGACGCCAACTATGGCTACACCTTC
CASSQDQDANYGYTF
>once|13|TRBJ1-1|NA|TRBV10-1
TGCGCCAGCAGTGATGAGAAGAACACTGAAGCTTTCTTT
CASSDEKNTEAFF
>many|13|TRBJ2-7|NA|TRBV11-2
TGTGCCAGCAGCTTAGACAGGGCGGAGGAGCAGTACTTC
CASSLDRAEEQYF
>many|12|TRBJ2-3|NA|TRBV5-5
TGTGCCAGCAGCGAAGCAACAGATACGCAGTATTTT
CASSEATDTQYF
>many|15|TRBJ2-1|TRBD1|TRBV7-6
TGTGCCACAACCTCCGGGACAGGGAAATTAAATGAGCAGTTCTTC
CATTSGTGKLNEQFF
>many|12|TRBJ2-5|NA|TRBV7-6
TGTGCCAGCAGCTTAGGGCAGAGGACCCAGTACTTC
CASSLGQRTQYF
>many|17|TRBJ2-1|TRBD2|TRBV10-3
TGTGCCATCAGTGACCTCAAGGGCGGGAGCTCCTACAATGAGCAGTTCTTC
CAISDLKGGSSYNEQFF
>many|11|TRBJ2-7|NA|TRBV30
TGTGCCGGAGGAGTCTCCTACGAGCAGTACTTC
CAGGVSYEQYF
>many|18|TRBJ2-1|TRBD2|TRBV18
TGTGCCAGCTCACTCTTTCCGGGACTAGCGGGCCTGTACAATGAGCAGTTCTTC
CASSLFPGLAGLYNEQFF
>many|11|TRBJ1-2|NA|TRBV20-1
TGCAGTGCCAGGGAAGACTATGGCTACACCTTC
CSAREDYGYTF
>large|16|TRBJ2-1|TRBD2|TRBV7-3
TGTGCCAGCAGCTTAGACGTAGCGGGGGGCTACAATGAGCAGTTCTTC
CASSLDVAGGYNEQFF
>NA|15|TRBJ2-3|NA|TRBV20-1
TGCAGTGCTAGAGCAGGGGGAGGCCTCACAGATACGCAGTATTTT
CSARAGGGLTDTQYF
>many|13|TRBJ1-5|NA|TRBV4-3
TGCGCCAGCAGCCAGAACAGGGTTCAGCCCCAGCATTTT
CASSQNRVQPQHF
>many|15|TRBJ1-6|NA|TRBV7-2
TGTGCCAGCAGCCCCAGGCGGACATATCTTTCACCCCTCCACTTT
CASSPRRTYLSPLHF
>many|14|TRBJ1-2|TRBD1|TRBV12-3/TRBV12-4
TGTGCCAGCAGTGTGGACAGGGGGCTTGTCGGCTACACCTTC
CASSVDRGLVGYTF
>NA|13|TRBJ2-5|NA|TRBV6-1
TGTGCCAGCAGTGAGGACTCGGTTGAGACCCAGTACTTC
CASSEDSVETQYF
>few|13|TRBJ2-1|NA|TRBV11-3
TGTGCCAGCAGCTTAGGCGGTGAGGGAGAGCAGTTCTTC
CASSLGGEGEQFF
>many|14|TRBJ2-3|NA|TRBV4-3
TGCGCCAGCAGCCAAGATCGAACTAGAAATACGCAGTATTTT
CASSQDRTRNTQYF
>NA|13|TRBJ2-2|NA|TRBV7-9
TGTGCCAGCAACGAAAGGGGGACCGGGGAGCTGTTTTTT
CASNERGTGELFF
>many|15|TRBJ2-3|TRBD2|TRBV20-1
TGCAGTGCTAGGGGCGGGAGGCGGGGCACAGATACGCAGTATTTT
CSARGGRRGTDTQYF
>many|14|TRBJ1-2|TRBD1|TRBV20-1
TGCAGTGCTCCACAGGGACAGGGGAAGCATGGCTACACCTTC
CSAPQGQGKHGYTF
>many|16|TRBJ2-1|NA|TRBV5-1
TGCGCCAGCAGCTTGGCCATTAGCGCCCCTCCCAATGAGCAGTTCTTC
CASSLAISAPPNEQFF
>many|14|TRBJ2-3|NA|TRBV28
TGTGCCAGCGCAGGGACACTAGCAGGGGGTACGCAGTATTTT
CASAGTLAGGTQYF
>NA|17|TRBJ2-7|NA|TRBV11-1
TGTGCCAGCAGCCGCGCATTCGGACAGAGGAGCTCCTACGAGCAGTACTTC
CASSRAFGQRSSYEQYF
>few|15|TRBJ1-5|NA|TRBV3-1
TGTGCCAGCAGCCAGGGAGGGTTCGGCAATCAGCCCCAGCATTTT
CASSQGGFGNQPQHF
>many|15|TRBJ2-1|TRBD2|TRBV25-1
TGTGCCAGCAGCGGAGCGGGGGGGCCTTACAATGAGCAGTTCTTC
CASSGAGGPYNEQFF